These T cell receptor beta chains were read from a single sample in a study of graft-versus-host responses after intestinal transplantation. Some clones are missing from TCRdb's copy, which holds only in-frame ones; the method was immunoSEQ multiplex PCR. Altogether 8,000 to 13,000 clones are present, roughly 38% being singletons, with the ten largest covering roughly an eighth. The sample consisted of alloreactive CD8+ T cells from a mixed lymphocyte reaction culture, taken before intestinal transplant. These receptor sequences come from a human patient who received an intestinal transplant. The CDR3 runs from the conserved cysteine through the conserved F or W. The D gene is left open where the match is weak. Not every row has a clone size; where given, it reads once, few, many or a size class.

TRBD2 | TRBJ2-5 | NA | TRBV6-5 | TGTGCCAGCAGTTACTCGCTAGCGGGGGTGGGCGAGACCCAGTACTTC | CASSYSLAGVGETQYF
TRBD2 | TRBJ2-7 | NA | TRBV5-1 | TGCGCCAGCAGCCGGGGGGGGAGCTCCTACGAGCAGTACTTC | CASSRGGSSYEQYF
NA | TRBJ1-1 | few | TRBV27 | TGTGCCAGCAGTTTTACAGGCCTGAACACTGAAGCTTTCTTT | CASSFTGLNTEAFF
TRBD1 | TRBJ2-3 | NA | TRBV2 | TGTGCCAGCAGTGAGAGGACAGGGGCGAGAGATACGCAGTATTTT | CASSERTGARDTQYF
TRBD1 | TRBJ1-5 | NA | TRBV12-5 | TGTGCTAGTCTGTATCCGGGACAGCTCAATCATAGCAATCAGCCCCAGCATTTT | CASLYPGQLNHSNQPQHF
TRBD2 | TRBJ2-5 | NA | TRBV27 | TGTGCCAGCAGTCTTGACCGACTAGCGGGGGAGACCCAGTACTTC | CASSLDRLAGETQYF
NA | TRBJ1-6 | medium-sized | TRBV5-6 | TGTGCCAGCAGCTCCCTGACGAGGTCACCCCTCCACTTT | CASSSLTRSPLHF
TRBD1 | TRBJ2-7 | NA | TRBV4-1 | TGCGCCAGCAGCCCCCTCGGACAGGGGGGTTCGAGAGAGCAGTACTTC | CASSPLGQGGSREQYF
TRBD1 | TRBJ1-5 | NA | TRBV19 | TGTGCCAGTATCCTCGGGACAGGGAGCAATCAGCCCCAGCATTTT | CASILGTGSNQPQHF
TRBD1 | TRBJ1-4 | medium-sized | TRBV7-6 | TGTGCCAGCAGCTTATGGACAGGGGATGAAAAACTGTTTTTT | CASSLWTGDEKLFF
TRBD2 | TRBJ2-1 | NA | TRBV7-2 | TGTGCCAGCAGCTTATACCGACTAGCGGGGACCGAGCAGTTCTTC | CASSLYRLAGTEQFF
NA | TRBJ1-6 | NA | TRBV18 | TGTGCCAGCTCACCAAGGCGAAGGGGAAATTCACCCCTCCACTTT | CASSPRRRGNSPLHF
NA | TRBJ2-3 | NA | TRBV9 | TGTGCCAGCAGCGTGGGCGCAGATACGCAGTATTTT | CASSVGADTQYF
NA | TRBJ2-5 | NA | TRBV28 | TGTGCCAGCAGTTTGGGCAGCCGAAGGACCCAGTACTTC | CASSLGSRRTQYF
TRBD2 | TRBJ2-1 | NA | TRBV27 | TGTGCCAGCAGATTATCCCTAGCGGGGGGCGGGGGGCAGTTCTTC | CASRLSLAGGGGQFF
NA | TRBJ2-7 | NA | TRBV20-1 | TGCAGTGCTAGGGGCATGGTTGAGCAGTACTTC | CSARGMVEQYF
NA | TRBJ1-3 | NA | TRBV6-6 | TGTGCCAGCAGTTACCTACAGGGCTCTGGAAACACCATATATTTT | CASSYLQGSGNTIYF
TRBD2 | TRBJ2-1 | NA | TRBV5-4 | TGTGCCAGCAGCTTGTGGGGGCCAGCGGGAGGGAACGATGAGCAGTTCTTC | CASSLWGPAGGNDEQFF
NA | TRBJ2-3 | few | TRBV6-4 | TGTGCCAGCAGTGAGGGGGACAAGCCCACAGATACGCAGTATTTT | CASSEGDKPTDTQYF
TRBD2 | TRBJ2-7 | NA | TRBV5-6 | TGTGCCAGCAGCTTGGGGCTAGCGGGAGTCGGGAACGAGCAGTACTTC | CASSLGLAGVGNEQYF
NA | TRBJ1-5 | few | TRBV7-9 | TGTGCCAGCAGCTTAGGGGGGGTGAATCAGCCCCAGCATTTT | CASSLGGVNQPQHF
TRBD1 | TRBJ2-7 | NA | TRBV7-9 | TGTGCCAGCAGTTTAACGGCCGGGACAGGGATCTACGAGCAGTACTTC | CASSLTAGTGIYEQYF
NA | TRBJ1-4 | NA | TRBV4-2 | TGTGCCAGCAGCCAAAACAGGATGCAGGGCCCTGAAAAACTGTTTTTT | CASSQNRMQGPEKLFF
TRBD1 | TRBJ2-1 | NA | TRBV5-6 | TGTGCCAGCAGCCAAAACCCCGGACAGGTTGACAATGAGCAGTTCTTC | CASSQNPGQVDNEQFF
NA | TRBJ2-1 | NA | TRBV2 | TGTGCCAGCACCCAAGACTGGTACAATGAGCAGTTCTTC | CASTQDWYNEQFF
NA | TRBJ1-1 | once | TRBV19 | TGTGCCAGTAGTATTTCCGGGAACACTGAAGCTTTCTTT | CASSISGNTEAFF
NA | TRBJ2-7 | medium-sized | TRBV11-2 | TGTGCCAGCAGCGCCGGCGGATGGTACGAGCAGTACTTC | CASSAGGWYEQYF
TRBD1 | TRBJ2-3 | few | TRBV28 | TGTGCCCGAGACAGGGGGGTAAGCACAGATACGCAGTATTTT | CARDRGVSTDTQYF
NA | TRBJ1-2 | NA | TRBV27 | TGTGCCAGCCGGAGGTCGGGGGGAGTGGGCTACACCTTC | CASRRSGGVGYTF
TRBD1 | TRBJ1-3 | medium-sized | TRBV5-4 | TGTGCCAGCAGCTTGGACAGGGGGCGAGGGAACACCATATATTTT | CASSLDRGRGNTIYF
NA | TRBJ2-7 | NA | TRBV18 | TGTGCCAGCTCACTATTTCGGGCGGGCCTAGCGATAGACGAGCAGTACTTC | CASSLFRAGLAIDEQYF
NA | TRBJ1-5 | medium-sized | TRBV6-6 | TGTGCCAGCTCCTCCCGGACAGTACGCACAAATCAGCCCCAGCATTTT | CASSSRTVRTNQPQHF
NA | TRBJ1-1 | NA | TRBV2 | TGTGCCAGCAGTGAACAAACAGGTTATCCTGAAGCTTTCTTT | CASSEQTGYPEAFF
NA | TRBJ2-6 | NA | TRBV9 | TGTGCCAGCAGCGTAGACAAGCGCTCTGGGGCCAACGTCCTGACTTTC | CASSVDKRSGANVLTF
TRBD1 | TRBJ1-4 | few | TRBV28 | TGTGCCAGCGCGACAGGGTCTAATGAAAAACTGTTTTTT | CASATGSNEKLFF
NA | TRBJ2-3 | few | TRBV27 | TGTGCCAGCAGTTTAGCGGTTACTAGCACAGATACGCAGTATTTT | CASSLAVTSTDTQYF
NA | TRBJ2-4 | NA | TRBV5-6 | TGTGCCAGCAGCTTGGAATTGGAGGGCCCCGGGTACTTC | CASSLELEGPGYF
TRBD2 | TRBJ2-3 | few | TRBV27 | TGTGCCAGCAGTCTCCTACTAGCGGGGGGGAGCACAGATACGCAGTATTTT | CASSLLLAGGSTDTQYF
NA | TRBJ2-7 | NA | TRBV13 | TGTGCCAGCAGCCCCCGGCTAGAGGAATACGAGCAGTACTTC | CASSPRLEEYEQYF
NA | TRBJ1-2 | medium-sized | TRBV7-8 | TGTGCCAGCAGCTCGGGACCTACAGGGAGGGGAAACTATGGCTACACCTTC | CASSSGPTGRGNYGYTF
TRBD1 | TRBJ2-7 | once | TRBV6-1 | TGTGCCAGCACCCCGGGACAGGGTGGCCACGAGCAGTACTTC | CASTPGQGGHEQYF
NA | TRBJ2-5 | NA | TRBV2 | TGTGCCAGCACCGACCCGTCTAGTAAGGATTTGGAGACCCAGTACTTC | CASTDPSSKDLETQYF
NA | TRBJ1-2 | few | TRBV7-9 | TGTGCCAGCAGCTCGTCAAGCCTAGATGGCTACACCTTC | CASSSSSLDGYTF
NA | TRBJ1-2 | once | TRBV7-9 | TGTGCCAGCAGCTTAAACGAGGCCTACTATGGCTACACCTTC | CASSLNEAYYGYTF
NA | TRBJ1-4 | once | TRBV6-1 | TGTGCCAGCAGGGCCAGGGTCTCACCTAATGAAAAACTGTTTTTT | CASRARVSPNEKLFF
NA | TRBJ1-4 | NA | TRBV11-2 | TGTGCCAGCAGCCAATACCGACAGTCTTTTAATGAAAAACTGTTTTTT | CASSQYRQSFNEKLFF
TRBD2 | TRBJ2-5 | NA | TRBV27 | TGTGCCAGCAGTTTCTGGGCGGGAGGCGAAGAGACCCAGTACTTC | CASSFWAGGEETQYF
TRBD2 | TRBJ2-7 | NA | TRBV14 | TGTGCCAGCAGCCAAGAAGGTCCCCTAGCGGATAACGAGCAGTACTTC | CASSQEGPLADNEQYF
NA | TRBJ2-7 | NA | TRBV27 | TGTGCCAGCACCCCACGGGGGTCACCTTCCTACGAGCAGTACTTC | CASTPRGSPSYEQYF
TRBD1 | TRBJ1-2 | NA | TRBV28 | TGTGCCAGCAGTAACGCCCTGGACAGGCCGGTCTATGGCTACACCTTC | CASSNALDRPVYGYTF
TRBD2 | TRBJ2-1 | few | TRBV11-2 | TGTGCCAGCAGCTTAGGGACTAGCCGGGATGAGCAGTTCTTC | CASSLGTSRDEQFF
TRBD1 | TRBJ1-2 | few | TRBV28 | TGTGCCAGCAGGGGACAGGGGGACTATGGCTACACCTTC | CASRGQGDYGYTF
TRBD1 | TRBJ2-5 | NA | TRBV11-2 | TGTGCCAGCAGCCAAGGGACCTCCTACAGGGGGCGCAGGGAGACCCAGTACTTC | CASSQGTSYRGRRETQYF
NA | TRBJ2-7 | NA | TRBV21-1 | TGTGCCAGCAGCAAAGACCGTCCTAGATCCTACGAGCAGTACTTC | CASSKDRPRSYEQYF
TRBD1 | TRBJ2-3 | NA | TRBV7-3 | TGTGCCAGCAGCGTCGGGACAGCTAGCACAGATACGCAGTATTTT | CASSVGTASTDTQYF
TRBD2 | TRBJ2-1 | NA | TRBV18 | TGTGCCAGCTCACCATGGACTAGCGGGAGAGAGGGGCCCAATGAGCAGTTCTTC | CASSPWTSGREGPNEQFF
NA | TRBJ2-5 | NA | TRBV11-2 | TGTGCCAGCAGCTTAGTCCCCGCGGCGAGCCAAGAGACCCAGTACTTC | CASSLVPAASQETQYF
TRBD1 | TRBJ2-4 | NA | TRBV2 | TGTGCCAGCAGTCCGGGACAGAGCATGCCAAAGCCCAAAAACATTCAGTACTTC | CASSPGQSMPKPKNIQYF
NA | TRBJ1-2 | NA | TRBV20-1 | TGCAGTTTCTTCGGGGTTTATGGCTACACCTTC | CSFFGVYGYTF